Each of the 29 T cell receptor beta chains below was sequenced from the same sample in a study of cytotoxic CD8 clonotypes in ibrutinib-treated CLL. Clones were sequenced by immunoSEQ multiplex PCR, and TCRdb holds only the in-frame ones, with some missing. The sample comprises 58,000 or so clones, around three fifths of which are singletons, and 14% to 15% rests with the top ten. This specimen consisted of PBMCs, obtained after 12 months of ibrutinib treatment. The receptors derive from a human donor with chronic lymphocytic leukemia.

This chain uses TRBV6-1 with TRBJ1-1, with TRBD1 identical over 8 bases. The CDR3 length is 13 residues. Germline V lookup: CDR1 MNHNS, CDR2 SASEGT. The V segment lost 6 bases and the J segment 4 bases; nucleotides outside the gene matches: 4. For the CDR3, the DNA is TGTGCCAGCAGCGGACAGGGCCCCACTGAAGCTTTCTTT. Amino acid sequence: CASSGQGPTEAFF.

V is TRBV27 and J is TRBJ2-5; D perhaps matches TRBD2 (5 bases). This CDR3 is built from 13 residues. Trimming pared 6 bases from V and 5 bases from J, leaving 13 bases between. Germline lookup yields CDR1 MNHEY and CDR2 SMNVEV (reference sequence). CDR3 coding DNA: TGTGCCAGCAGCTTACAAGGCGGGGAGACCCAGTACTTC. This sequence encodes CASSLQGGETQYF.

The chain couples TRBV28 to TRBJ1-1; D is undetermined. V lost 7 bases and J 7 bases, leaving 13 bases between the germline ends. The CDR3 runs 12 residues. Germline V gene data show CDR1 as MDHEN and CDR2 as SYDVKM. DNA of the CDR3: TGTGCCAGCACCTATTTAGAGGGTGAAGCTTTCTTT. Translated: CASTYLEGEAFF.

The chain combines TRBV6-1 with TRBJ1-5; D gene unclear. Between the trimmed V and J ends, which lost 4 bases and 3 bases, there was a span of 4 bases. Germline loops: CDR1 MNHNS, CDR2 SASEGT. The length of the CDR3 is 12 residues. CDR3 amino acids: CASSGNNQPQHF. The CDR3 DNA sequence: TGTGCCAGCAGTGGAAACAATCAGCCCCAGCATTTT.

By frequency in the sample, this clone is medium-sized. This chain uses TRBV18 with TRBJ2-6; 14 bases are a match to TRBD2. The ends lost 3 bases at V and 1 base at J; junction bases unmatched: 2. The CDR3 runs 18 residues. The germline gives CDR1 KGHSH, CDR2 LQKENI. The CDR3 loop reads CASSPGTSGGSGANVLTF. CDR3 DNA: TGTGCCAGCTCACCTGGGACTAGCGGGGGATCTGGGGCCAACGTCCTGACTTTC.

This clone is a singleton in its sample. The chain employs TRBV10-3 and TRBJ1-6; no reliable D call. There are 14 residues in the CDR3. The V end lost 10 bases, the J end lost 7 bases, and 17 bases lay between the germline ends. CDR1 is ENHRY and CDR2 is SYGVKD in the germline V gene. This CDR3 is CATGGGFINSPLHF. Here the CDR3 DNA reads TGTGCCACCGGCGGAGGGTTCATCAATTCACCCCTCCACTTT.

The rearrangement joins TRBV2 to TRBJ2-3; 7 bases are a match to TRBD2. The germline V gene has CDR1 SNHLY and CDR2 FYNNEI. The CDR3 is made up of 14 amino acids. V was pared by 9 bases and J by 1 base, with 7 bases of the junction left unmatched. CDR3 protein: CARETSPGTDTQYF. CDR3 in DNA: TGTGCCAGAGAGACTAGCCCGGGCACAGATACGCAGTATTTT.

The chain recombines TRBV7-9 with TRBJ1-1; D may be TRBD1 (6 bases). The germline gives CDR1 SEHNR, CDR2 FQNEAQ (reference sequence). CDR3 length: 15 amino acids. The V and J ends lost 2 bases and 0 bases respectively, with 10 bases between them. The CDR3 coding sequence is TGTGCCAGCAGCTTAAGGAGGGGGATGAACACTGAAGCTTTCTTT. Protein product: CASSLRRGMNTEAFF.

The CDR3 is CASSPIPETQYF. The CDR3 DNA is TGTGCCAGCAGCCCTATACCCGAGACCCAGTACTTC. V and J are TRBV7-2 and TRBJ2-5, with no clear D. V was shortened by 5 bases and J by 5 bases, with 9 bases between the two germline ends. Germline CDR1 and CDR2: SGHTA and FQGNSA. The CDR3 sequence is 12 residues long.

The rearrangement links TRBV7-2 to TRBJ2-7, with 10 bases identical to TRBD1. This CDR3 spans 14 amino acids. J was trimmed by 4 bases and V by 4 bases; bases with no gene match: 4. The V gene's germline CDR1 is SGHTA and CDR2 FQGNSA. DNA of the CDR3: TGTGCCAGCAGCTCGGACAGGGGGACGTACGAGCAGTACTTC. It specifies CASSSDRGTYEQYF.

V and J are TRBV10-2 and TRBJ1-4; D may be TRBD1 (6 bases). The V end was cut by 2 bases, the J end by 3 bases, with 13 bases between. CDR3 length: 16 residues. Germline CDR1 is WSHSY and CDR2 is SAAADI. CDR3 in DNA: TGCGCCAGCAGTGAGACAGGGTCACGTGCTAATGAAAAACTGTTTTTT. Translation gives CASSETGSRANEKLFF.

The chain combines TRBV6-1 with TRBJ1-6, with D unresolved. The CDR3 spans 14 residues. Between the trimmed V and J ends, which lost 4 bases and 2 bases, there was a span of 6 bases. Germline loops: CDR1 MNHNS, CDR2 SASEGT. CDR3 residues: CASSAGPYNSPLHF. DNA of the CDR3: TGTGCCAGCAGTGCCGGGCCCTATAATTCACCCCTCCACTTT.

J is TRBJ2-6 and V is TRBV7-9; D remains ambiguous. CDR1 is SEHNR and CDR2 is FQNEAQ in the germline V gene (reference sequence). This CDR3 contains 14 residues. Deletions cut 3 bases from V and 2 bases from J, with 5 bases between. The CDR3 DNA follows: TGTGCCAGCAGCTTCGGGCCTGGGGCCAACGTCCTGACTTTC. This gives the protein CASSFGPGANVLTF.

The chain carries TRBV19 and TRBJ2-1; D might be TRBD1 (5 bases). From germline, CDR1 is LNHDA and CDR2 SQIVND (reference sequence). This CDR3 has 15 amino acids. Trimming took 5 bases from V and 13 from J, leaving 24 bases between them. DNA of the CDR3: TGTGCCAGTAGTGACGACAGAGCTCCTACAATGAGACAGTTCTTC. This codes for CASSDDRAPTMRQFF.

This sequence joins TRBV7-8 and TRBJ1-5; the D is unclear. CDR1 is SGHVS, CDR2 FQNEAQ, per germline. CDR3 length: 13 residues. V lost 0 bases, J lost 7 bases, and 7 bases lay in between. CDR3 DNA: TGTGCCAGCAGCTTAGCGCAAACCCAGCCCCAGCATTTT. This encodes CASSLAQTQPQHF.

V gene TRBV9 combines with J gene TRBJ2-2; 7 positions match TRBD1. In germline, CDR1 is SGDLS, CDR2 YYNGEE. Trimming cost V 4 bases and J 1 base; bases outside gene matches: 7. The CDR3 spans 16 residues. The CDR3 is CASSPGTVWNTGELFF. The CDR3 coding sequence is TGTGCCAGCAGCCCGGGGACAGTATGGAACACCGGGGAGCTGTTTTTT.

As for this clone: One junction end disagrees with the germline gene, perhaps due to a read error. The chain is built from TRBV6-1 and TRBJ1-1; D is ambiguous. The CDR3 runs to 14 residues. CDR1 is MNHNS, CDR2 SASEGT, per germline. As DNA, the CDR3 is TGTGCCATCAGTGAAGGCGGGCGGACCCATGAAGCTTTCTTT. It encodes CAISEGGRTHEAFF.

The V gene is TRBV30, the J gene TRBJ2-1, with no clear D. V gave up 0 bases and J gave up 9 bases, with 9 bases separating them. Germline V gene sequence: CDR1 GTSNPN, CDR2 SVGIG (reference sequence). This CDR3 contains 12 residues. The CDR3 DNA reads as TGTGCCTGGAGTGTACTGGTCGGTGAGCAGTTCTTC. Its translation: CAWSVLVGEQFF.

This sequence joins TRBV11-2 and TRBJ1-2; possibly TRBD1 for D (5 bases). The CDR3 is made up of 13 amino acids. The germline V gene encodes CDR1 SGHAT and CDR2 FQNNGV. V was trimmed by 1 base and J by 5 bases, leaving 8 bases between them. CDR3 protein: CASSLGGFYGYTF. The DNA of the CDR3 is TGTGCCAGCAGCTTAGGGGGCTTTTATGGCTACACCTTC.

This clone was recorded a few times. The V and J genes are TRBV6-6 and TRBJ1-3, with D perhaps TRBD1 (5 bases). The germline V gene encodes CDR1 MNHNY and CDR2 SVGAGI (reference sequence). V lost 5 bases to trimming and J lost 0 bases, with 8 bases between them. The CDR3 has 14 residues. The DNA of the CDR3 is TGTGCCAGCAGTACCAGGGACTCTGGAAACACCATATATTTT. Translating it yields CASSTRDSGNTIYF.

In its sample, this clone was seen many times. V gene TRBV15 combines with J gene TRBJ2-2; 15 nucleotides agree with TRBD2. Trimming cost V 3 bases and J 7 bases; bases outside gene matches: 9. The CDR3 runs 18 residues. Germline V gene data show CDR1 as LNHNV and CDR2 as YYDKDF (reference sequence). Written as DNA, the CDR3 is TGTGCCACCAGCAGCGGACTAGCGGGGGGGCAACGGGACGGGGAGCTGTTTTTT. It yields the protein CATSSGLAGGQRDGELFF.

This CDR3 is CASSLGGRLYEQYF. DNA of the CDR3: TGTGCCAGCAGTTTAGGGGGACGCCTCTACGAGCAGTACTTC. This chain connects TRBV28 to TRBJ2-7; tentatively, D is TRBD1 or TRBD2 (5 bases each). V lost 2 bases and J lost 3, with 11 bases in between. This CDR3 spans 14 amino acids. Germline CDR1 is MDHEN and CDR2 is SYDVKM.

The chain links TRBV6-5 to TRBJ1-6; D is undetermined. V gave up 6 bases and J gave up 0 bases, with 9 bases separating them. CDR3 length equals 15 residues. CDR1 MNHEY and CDR2 SVGAGI come from the germline V gene. In DNA, the CDR3 is TGTGCCAGCAGCATAATGGTCTCCTATAATTCACCCCTCCACTTT. It yields the protein CASSIMVSYNSPLHF.

This clone turned up a few times. The chain employs TRBV7-8 and TRBJ2-1; D is undetermined. V lost 1 base, J lost 3 bases, and 4 bases lay in between. The CDR3 is 13 residues long. In germline, CDR1 is SGHVS, CDR2 FQNEAQ. CDR3 nucleotide sequence: TGTGCCAGCAGCTTAGGCCACTACAATGAGCAGTTCTTC. The encoded protein is CASSLGHYNEQFF.

CDR3 protein: CASRAYHTSNQPQHF. The DNA for the CDR3 is TGTGCCAGCAGGGCTTACCATACGAGCAATCAGCCCCAGCATTTT. The chain recombines TRBV6-1 with TRBJ1-5; unclear D gene. The CDR3 runs 15 residues. V lost 6 bases, J lost 1 base, and 13 bases lay in between. Looked up from germline, CDR1 is MNHNS and CDR2 is SASEGT.

This clone appeared a few times. The chain employs TRBV2 and TRBJ1-2; D gene uncertain. This CDR3 contains 14 residues. V was shortened by 6 bases and J by 0 bases, with 11 bases between the two germline ends. Per the germline V gene, CDR1 is SNHLY and CDR2 is FYNNEI. CDR3 sequence (DNA): TGTGCCAGCAGCCGACTGGGAGCTAACTATGGCTACACCTTC. Encoded protein: CASSRLGANYGYTF.

This clone turned up a few times. The chain has TRBV18 and TRBJ2-3; 7 bases are a match to TRBD1. This CDR3 is 14 amino acids long. The trim removed 5 bases at V and 2 bases at J, leaving 4 bases unmatched. The germline CDR1 and CDR2 sequences are KGHSH and LQKENI. CDR3 nucleotides: TGTGCCAGCTCAGCGACAGGGCCCACAGATACGCAGTATTTT. This codes for CASSATGPTDTQYF.

This clone appeared many times. V usage is TRBV4-2 and J usage is TRBJ1-4; D perhaps matches TRBD1 (6 bases). Trimming pared 1 base from V and 6 bases from J, leaving 12 bases between. This CDR3 contains 15 residues. The germline V gene has CDR1 LGHNA and CDR2 YNFKEQ. CDR3 nucleotide sequence: TGTGCCAGCAGCCAAGTATGGGACATAGATGAAAAACTGTTTTTT. Its translation is CASSQVWDIDEKLFF.

Ten or more counts support this clone. The chain couples TRBV6-1 to TRBJ1-5; D possibly corresponds to TRBD1 (5 bases). Germline V gene sequence: CDR1 MNHNS, CDR2 SASEGT. The CDR3 contains 13 residues. V dropped 10 bases and J dropped 10 bases, with 20 bases sitting between them. The CDR3 bases are TGTGCCACCCTAGGTGGGGGTAGGGATCCCCAGCATTTT. It specifies CATLGGGRDPQHF.